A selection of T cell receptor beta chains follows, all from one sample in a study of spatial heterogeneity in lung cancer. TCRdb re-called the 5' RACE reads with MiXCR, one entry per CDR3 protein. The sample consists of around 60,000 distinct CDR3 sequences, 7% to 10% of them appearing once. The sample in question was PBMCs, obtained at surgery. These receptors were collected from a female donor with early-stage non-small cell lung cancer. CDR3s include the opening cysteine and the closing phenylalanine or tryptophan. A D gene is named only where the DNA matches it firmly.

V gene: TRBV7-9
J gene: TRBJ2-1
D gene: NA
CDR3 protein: CASSLDTRSYNEQFF

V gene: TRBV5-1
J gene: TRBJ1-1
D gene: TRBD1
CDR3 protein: CASSHGQGYLPEAFF

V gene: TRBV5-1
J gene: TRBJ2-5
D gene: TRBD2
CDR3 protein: CASSPSGGFLQETQYF

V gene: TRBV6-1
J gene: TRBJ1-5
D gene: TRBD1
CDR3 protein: CASRSGTGPRRPQHF

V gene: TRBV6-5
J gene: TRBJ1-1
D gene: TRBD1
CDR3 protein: CASSYGTGTEAFF

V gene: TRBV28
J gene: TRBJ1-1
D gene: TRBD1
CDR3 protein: CASSILTWDSQKEAFF

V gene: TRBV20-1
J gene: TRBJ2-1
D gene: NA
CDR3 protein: CSATSVSKNEQFF

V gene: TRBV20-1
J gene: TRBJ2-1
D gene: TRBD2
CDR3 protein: CSARDLASGTYNEQFF

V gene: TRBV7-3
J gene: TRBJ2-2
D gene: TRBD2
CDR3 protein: CASSFPSGSPGELFF

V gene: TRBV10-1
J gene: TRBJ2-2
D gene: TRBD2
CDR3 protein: CASSKMQLAANTGELFF

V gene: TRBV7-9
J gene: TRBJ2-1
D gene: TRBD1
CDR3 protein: CASSPPGQGYNEQFF

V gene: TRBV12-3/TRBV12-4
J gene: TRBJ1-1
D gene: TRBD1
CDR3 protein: CASSSLYSARGAFF

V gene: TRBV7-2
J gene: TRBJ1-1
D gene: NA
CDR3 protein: CASSRQLKGGDTEAFF

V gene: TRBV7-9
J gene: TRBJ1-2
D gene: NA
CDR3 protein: CASSLDDGGYTF

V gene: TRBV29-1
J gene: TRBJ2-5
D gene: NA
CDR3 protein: CSVPLGLQETQYF

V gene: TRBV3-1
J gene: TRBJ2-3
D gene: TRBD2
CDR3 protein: CASSQGTSGRYTQYF

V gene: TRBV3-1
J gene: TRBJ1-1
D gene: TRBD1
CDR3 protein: CASSQAGQLNTEAFF

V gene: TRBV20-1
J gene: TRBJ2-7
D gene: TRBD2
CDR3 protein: CSASGRLAYEQYF

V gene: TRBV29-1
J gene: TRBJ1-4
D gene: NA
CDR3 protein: CSVEEIGEQVF

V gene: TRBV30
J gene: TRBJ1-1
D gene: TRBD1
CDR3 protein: CAWSPGTGANTEAFF

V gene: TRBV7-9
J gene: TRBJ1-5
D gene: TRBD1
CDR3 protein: CASSQGTGAALNQPQHF

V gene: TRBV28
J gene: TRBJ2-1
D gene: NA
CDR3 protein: CASSFRDSRNEQFF

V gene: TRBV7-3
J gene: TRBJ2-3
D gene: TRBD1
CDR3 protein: CASSWTGGTDTQYF

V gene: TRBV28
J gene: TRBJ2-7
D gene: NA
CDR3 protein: CASSPVGHEQYF

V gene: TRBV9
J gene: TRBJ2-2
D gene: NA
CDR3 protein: CASSVATSRTGPNTGELFF

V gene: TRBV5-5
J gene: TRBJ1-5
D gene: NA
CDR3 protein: CASSRAGSKEPQHF

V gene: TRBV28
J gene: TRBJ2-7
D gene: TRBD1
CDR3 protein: CASSLSIGTGDAYEQYF

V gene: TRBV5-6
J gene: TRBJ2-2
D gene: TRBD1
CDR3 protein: CASSFTGENTGELFF

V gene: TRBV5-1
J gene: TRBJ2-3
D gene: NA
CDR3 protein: CASSLEARITDTQYF

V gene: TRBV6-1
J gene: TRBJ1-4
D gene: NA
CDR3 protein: CASVDGFNEKLFF

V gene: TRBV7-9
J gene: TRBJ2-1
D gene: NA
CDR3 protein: CASSRTTEQFF

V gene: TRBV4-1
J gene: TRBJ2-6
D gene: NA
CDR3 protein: CASSQGQSSGANVLTF

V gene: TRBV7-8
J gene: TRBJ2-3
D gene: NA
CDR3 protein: CASSLPPADTQYF

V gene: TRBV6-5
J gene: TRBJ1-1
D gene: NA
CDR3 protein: CASKPSGGQDTEAFF

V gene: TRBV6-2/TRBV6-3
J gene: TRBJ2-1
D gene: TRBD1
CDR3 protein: CASSHLKGGQGYNEQFF

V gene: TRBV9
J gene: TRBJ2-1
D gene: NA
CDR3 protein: CASSVAHTASSYNEQFF

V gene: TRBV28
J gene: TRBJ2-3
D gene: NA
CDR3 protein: CASSLMSPDTQYF

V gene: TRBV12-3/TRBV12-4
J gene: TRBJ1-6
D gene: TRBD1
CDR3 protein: CASSSLIPGTASSYNSPLHF

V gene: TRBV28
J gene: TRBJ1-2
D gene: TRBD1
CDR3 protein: CASSLLPGTANYGYTF

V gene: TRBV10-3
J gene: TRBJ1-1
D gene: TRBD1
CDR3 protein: CAIRGQGDGNTEAFF

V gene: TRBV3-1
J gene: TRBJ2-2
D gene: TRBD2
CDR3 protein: CASSPRTSGGRGGELFF

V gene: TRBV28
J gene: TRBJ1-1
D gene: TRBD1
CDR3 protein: CASIDRAPQAFF

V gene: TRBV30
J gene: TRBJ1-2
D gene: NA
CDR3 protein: CGWRDFYGYTF

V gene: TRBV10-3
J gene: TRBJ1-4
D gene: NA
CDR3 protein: CAIGTTEKLFF

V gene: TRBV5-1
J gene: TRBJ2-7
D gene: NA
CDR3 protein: CASSLEGSEQYF

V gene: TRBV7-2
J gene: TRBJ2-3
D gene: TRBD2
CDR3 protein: CASSSQASGGVVDTQYF

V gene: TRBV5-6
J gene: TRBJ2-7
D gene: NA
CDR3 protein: CASSLAGSYEQYF

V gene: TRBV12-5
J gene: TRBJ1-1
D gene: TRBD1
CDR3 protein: CASGLRGQMNTEAFF

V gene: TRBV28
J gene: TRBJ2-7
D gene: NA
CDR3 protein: CASSLGRANISYEQYF

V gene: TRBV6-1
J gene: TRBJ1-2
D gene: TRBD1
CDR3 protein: CASTAGTDLYGYTF

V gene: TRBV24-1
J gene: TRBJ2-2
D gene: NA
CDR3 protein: CATSDLSSYGELFF

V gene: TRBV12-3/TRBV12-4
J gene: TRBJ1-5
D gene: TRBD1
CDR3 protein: CASSPSGQGGQPQHF

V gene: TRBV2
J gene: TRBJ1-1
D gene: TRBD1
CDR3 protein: CASSEPRDSENTEAFF